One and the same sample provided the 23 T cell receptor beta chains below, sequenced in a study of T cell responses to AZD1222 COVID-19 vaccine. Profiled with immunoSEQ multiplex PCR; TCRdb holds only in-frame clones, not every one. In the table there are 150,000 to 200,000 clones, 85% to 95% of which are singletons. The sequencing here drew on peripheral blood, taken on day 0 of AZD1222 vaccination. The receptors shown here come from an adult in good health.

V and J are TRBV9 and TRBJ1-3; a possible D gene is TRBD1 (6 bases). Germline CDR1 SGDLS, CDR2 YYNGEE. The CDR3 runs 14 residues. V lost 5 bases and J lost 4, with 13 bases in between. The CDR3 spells CASRGGTSGNTIYF. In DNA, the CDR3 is TGTGCCAGCAGAGGCGGGACATCGGGAAACACCATATATTTT. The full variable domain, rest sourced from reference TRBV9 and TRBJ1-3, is DSGVTQTPKHLITATGQRVTLRCSPRSGDLSVYWYQQSLDQGLQFLIQYYNGEERAKGNILERFSAQQFPDLHSELNLSSLELGDSALYFCASRGGTSGNTIYFGEGSWLTVV.

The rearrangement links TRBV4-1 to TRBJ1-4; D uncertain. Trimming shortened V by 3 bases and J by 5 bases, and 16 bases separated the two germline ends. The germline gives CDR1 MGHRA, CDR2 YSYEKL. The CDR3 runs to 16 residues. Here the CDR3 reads CASSHKSRTVNEKLFF. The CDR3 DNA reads TGCGCCAGCAGCCATAAGTCTAGGACTGTGAATGAAAAACTGTTTTTT.

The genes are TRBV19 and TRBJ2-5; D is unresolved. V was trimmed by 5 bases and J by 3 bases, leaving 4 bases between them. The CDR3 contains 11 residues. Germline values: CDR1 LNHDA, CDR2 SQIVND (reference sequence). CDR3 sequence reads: CASSFEETQYF. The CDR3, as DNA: TGTGCCAGTAGTTTCGAAGAGACCCAGTACTTC.

This CDR3 is CASSPSVADTF. The CDR3 DNA sequence: TGTGCCAGCAGTCCCTCGGTTGCGGACACCTTC. This chain joins TRBV28 and TRBJ1-2; D gene ambiguous. From germline, CDR1 is MDHEN and CDR2 SYDVKM. V lost 5 bases and J lost 12, with 13 bases in between. The CDR3 totals 11 residues.

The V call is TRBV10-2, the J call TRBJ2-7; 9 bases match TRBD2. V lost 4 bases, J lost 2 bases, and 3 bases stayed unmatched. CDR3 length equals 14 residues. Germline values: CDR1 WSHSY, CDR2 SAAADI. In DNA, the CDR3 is TGCGCCAGCAGTGCTAGCGGGACGACCTACGAGCAGTACTTC. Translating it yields CASSASGTTYEQYF.

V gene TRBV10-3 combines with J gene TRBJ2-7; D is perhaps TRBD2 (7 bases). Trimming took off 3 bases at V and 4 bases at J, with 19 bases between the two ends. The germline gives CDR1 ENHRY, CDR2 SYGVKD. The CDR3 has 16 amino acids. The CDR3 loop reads CAISDLVGGLEYEQYV. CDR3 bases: TGTGCCATCAGTGATCTGGTCGGGGGGCTGGAGTACGAGCAGTACGTC.

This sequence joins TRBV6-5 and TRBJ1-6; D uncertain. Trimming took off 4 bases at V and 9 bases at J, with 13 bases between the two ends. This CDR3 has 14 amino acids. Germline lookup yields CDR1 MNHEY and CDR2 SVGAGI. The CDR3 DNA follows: TGTGCCAGCAGTTTAGGTCAGGAGGCTTCACCCCTCCACTTT. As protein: CASSLGQEASPLHF.

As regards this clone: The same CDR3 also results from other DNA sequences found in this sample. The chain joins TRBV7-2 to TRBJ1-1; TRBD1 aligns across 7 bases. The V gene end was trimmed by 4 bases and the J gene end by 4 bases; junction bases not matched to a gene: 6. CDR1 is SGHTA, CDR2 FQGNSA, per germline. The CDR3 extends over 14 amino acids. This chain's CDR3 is CASSSRQGGTEAFF. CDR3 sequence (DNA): TGTGCCAGCAGCTCCCGACAGGGAGGCACTGAAGCTTTCTTT.

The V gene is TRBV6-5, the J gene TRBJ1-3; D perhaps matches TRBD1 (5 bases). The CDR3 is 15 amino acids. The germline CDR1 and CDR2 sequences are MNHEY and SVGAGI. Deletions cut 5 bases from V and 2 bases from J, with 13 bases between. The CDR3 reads CASSPRDSTGNTIYF. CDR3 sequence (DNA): TGTGCCAGCAGTCCCCGGGACTCTACTGGAAACACCATATATTTT.

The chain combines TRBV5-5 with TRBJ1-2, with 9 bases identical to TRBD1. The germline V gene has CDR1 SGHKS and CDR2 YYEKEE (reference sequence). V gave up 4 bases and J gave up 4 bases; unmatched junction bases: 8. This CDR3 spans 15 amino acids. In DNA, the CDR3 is TGTGCCAGCAGCCAAAAGGACAGGGGACCCTATGGCTACACCTTC. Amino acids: CASSQKDRGPYGYTF. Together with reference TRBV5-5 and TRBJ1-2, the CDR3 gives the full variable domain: DAGVTQSPTHLIKTRGQQVTLRCSPISGHKSVSWYQQVLGQGPQFIFQYYEKEERGRGNFPDRFSARQFPNYSSELNVNALLLGDSALYLCASSQKDRGPYGYTFGSGTRLTVV.

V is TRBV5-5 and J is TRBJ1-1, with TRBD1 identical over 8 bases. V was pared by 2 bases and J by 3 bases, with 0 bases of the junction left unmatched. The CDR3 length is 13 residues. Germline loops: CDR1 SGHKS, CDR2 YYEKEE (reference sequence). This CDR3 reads CASSLQGDTEAFF. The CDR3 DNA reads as TGTGCCAGCAGCTTACAGGGGGACACTGAAGCTTTCTTT.

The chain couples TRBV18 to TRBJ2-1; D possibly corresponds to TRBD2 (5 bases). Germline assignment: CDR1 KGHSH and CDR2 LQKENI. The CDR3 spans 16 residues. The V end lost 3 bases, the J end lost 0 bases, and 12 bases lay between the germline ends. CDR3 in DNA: TGTGCCAGCTCACCGGATCTTCGGGGCTCCTACAATGAGCAGTTCTTC. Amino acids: CASSPDLRGSYNEQFF.

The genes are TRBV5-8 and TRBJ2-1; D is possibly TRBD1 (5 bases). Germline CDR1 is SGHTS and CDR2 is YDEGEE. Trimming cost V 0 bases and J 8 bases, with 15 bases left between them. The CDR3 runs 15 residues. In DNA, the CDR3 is TGTGCCAGCAGCTTGGCCGACAGCATTTGGTATGAGCAGTTCTTC. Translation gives CASSLADSIWYEQFF.

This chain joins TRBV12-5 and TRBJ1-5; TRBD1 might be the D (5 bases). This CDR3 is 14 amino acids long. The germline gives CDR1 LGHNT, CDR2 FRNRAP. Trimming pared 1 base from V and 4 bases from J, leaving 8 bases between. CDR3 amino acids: CASGLGQTNQPQHF. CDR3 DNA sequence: TGTGCTAGTGGTTTGGGACAGACAAATCAGCCCCAGCATTTT.

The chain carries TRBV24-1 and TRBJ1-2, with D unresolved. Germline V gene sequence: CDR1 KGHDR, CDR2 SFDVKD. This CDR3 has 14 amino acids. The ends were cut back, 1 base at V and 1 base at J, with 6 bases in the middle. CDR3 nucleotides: TGTGCCACCAGTGATTTTCTGCTTAACTATGGCTACACCTTC. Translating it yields CATSDFLLNYGYTF.

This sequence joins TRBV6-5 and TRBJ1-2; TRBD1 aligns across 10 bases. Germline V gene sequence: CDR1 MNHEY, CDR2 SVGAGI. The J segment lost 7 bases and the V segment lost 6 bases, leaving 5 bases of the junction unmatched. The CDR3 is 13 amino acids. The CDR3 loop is CASRMTGGGGYTF. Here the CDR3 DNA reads TGTGCCAGCAGAATGACAGGGGGCGGTGGCTACACCTTC.

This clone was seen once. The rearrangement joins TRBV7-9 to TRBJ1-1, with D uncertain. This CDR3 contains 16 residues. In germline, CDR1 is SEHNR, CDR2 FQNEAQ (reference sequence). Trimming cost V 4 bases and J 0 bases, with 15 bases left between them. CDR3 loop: CASSSPRTVMNTEAFF. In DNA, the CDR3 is TGTGCCAGCAGCTCACCTCGGACGGTTATGAACACTGAAGCTTTCTTT.

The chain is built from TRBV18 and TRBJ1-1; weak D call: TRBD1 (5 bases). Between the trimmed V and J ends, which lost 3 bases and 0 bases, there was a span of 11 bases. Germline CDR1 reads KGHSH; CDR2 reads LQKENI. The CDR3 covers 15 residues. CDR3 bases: TGTGCCAGCTCACCCACAGGCCAGATGAACACTGAAGCTTTCTTT. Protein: CASSPTGQMNTEAFF.

CDR3 bases: TGTGCCAGCAGCGGTGGGTGGGAGGTAGATACGCAGTATTTT. Translated: CASSGGWEVDTQYF. The chain carries TRBV13 and TRBJ2-3; perhaps TRBD2 as D (6 bases). The CDR3 has 14 amino acids. Trimming removed 5 bases at V and 5 bases at J, with 14 bases between. Germline V gene sequence: CDR1 PRHDT, CDR2 FYEKMQ (reference sequence). Together with reference TRBV13 and TRBJ2-3, the CDR3 gives the full variable domain: AAGVIQSPRHLIKEKRETATLKCYPIPRHDTVYWYQQGPGQDPQFLISFYEKMQSDKGSIPDRFSAQQFSDYHSELNMSSLELGDSALYFCASSGGWEVDTQYFGPGTRLTVL.

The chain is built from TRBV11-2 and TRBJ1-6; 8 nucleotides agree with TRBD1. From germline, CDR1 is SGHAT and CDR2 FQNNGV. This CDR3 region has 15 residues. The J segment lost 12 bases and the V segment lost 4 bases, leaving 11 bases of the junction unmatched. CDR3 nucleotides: TGTGCCAGCAGCTCAAGACAGGGGAAGTTAGTACCCCTCCACTTT. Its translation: CASSSRQGKLVPLHF.

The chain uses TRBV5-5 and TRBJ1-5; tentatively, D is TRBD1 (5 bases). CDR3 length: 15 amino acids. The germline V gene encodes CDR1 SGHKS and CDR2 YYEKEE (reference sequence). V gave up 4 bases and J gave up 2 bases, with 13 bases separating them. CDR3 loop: CASSPQWGGNQPQHF. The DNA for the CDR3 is TGTGCCAGCAGCCCGCAGTGGGGGGGCAATCAGCCCCAGCATTTT.

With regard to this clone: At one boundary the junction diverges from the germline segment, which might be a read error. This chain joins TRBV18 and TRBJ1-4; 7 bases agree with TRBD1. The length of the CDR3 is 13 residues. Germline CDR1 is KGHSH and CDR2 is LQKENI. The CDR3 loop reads CASSPLEGAPCVF. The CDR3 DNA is TGTGCCAGCTCACCACTAGAGGGGGCGCCCTGTGTTTTT. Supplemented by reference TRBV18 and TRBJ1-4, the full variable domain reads NAGVMQNPRHLVRRRGQEARLRCSPMKGHSHVYWYRQLPEEGLKFMVYLQKENIIDESGMPKERFSAEFPKEGPSILRIQQVVRGDSAAYFCASSPLEGAPCVFGSGTQLSVL.

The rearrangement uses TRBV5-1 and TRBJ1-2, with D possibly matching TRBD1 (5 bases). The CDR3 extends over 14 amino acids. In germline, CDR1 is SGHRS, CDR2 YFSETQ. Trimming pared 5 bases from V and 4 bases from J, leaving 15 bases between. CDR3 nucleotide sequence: TGCGCCAGCAGACCACCCGGGGCCGGCTATGGCTACACCTTC. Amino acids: CASRPPGAGYGYTF.